Presented here are 32 T cell receptor beta chains from one specimen sequenced in a study of blood T cells in healthy people across ages. PCR was performed a second time for about 7 to 12 cycles using a sample-barcoded 5' primer and a J-beta primer mix. TCRdb reanalysed the 5' RACE reads using MiXCR and keeps one entry per CDR3 protein. The sample consists of around 870,000 distinct CDR3 sequences, roughly 26% of them appearing once. Sequencing was performed on blood. The receptors derive from a woman over 75 in good health.

This clonotype was counted ten times or more. V is TRBV15 and J is TRBJ2-5; D not certain. V lost 4 bases and J lost 2, with 11 bases in between. The CDR3 length is 14 residues. Germline V lookup: CDR1 LNHNV, CDR2 YYDKDF (reference sequence). CDR3 in amino acids: CATSTAALQETQYF. In DNA, the CDR3 is TGTGCCACCAGCACGGCAGCGTTACAAGAGACCCAGTACTTC.

This clonotype was detected many times. CDR3 sequence (DNA): TGTGCCAGCAGTCTCAGCCCGGGACTAGCGGGGGTTAGCTCCTACAATGAGCAGTTCTTC. Translating gives CASSLSPGLAGVSSYNEQFF. The V and J genes are TRBV6-2 or TRBV6-3 and TRBJ2-1, with TRBD2 matching over 14 bases. With V trimmed by 5 bases and J by 0 bases, 12 bases remained unmatched. The CDR3 is made up of 20 amino acids. In germline, CDR1 is MNHEY, CDR2 SVGEGT.

This clonotype was recorded many times. This chain joins TRBV7-6 and TRBJ2-5; TRBD2 might be the D (5 bases). The V and J ends lost 5 bases and 5 bases respectively, with 12 bases between them. The CDR3 has 13 amino acids. From germline, CDR1 is SGHVS and CDR2 FNYEAQ. The CDR3 loop is CASSVWTEETQYF. CDR3 coding DNA: TGTGCCAGCAGCGTTTGGACTGAGGAGACCCAGTACTTC.

V gene TRBV25-1 combines with J gene TRBJ2-1, with 9 bases aligning to TRBD1. J gave up 9 bases and V 7 bases, and 13 bases lay outside the gene matches. The CDR3 consists of 15 residues. Germline V CDR1 and CDR2: MGHDK, SYGVNS. For the CDR3, the DNA is TGTGCCAGCAAGCCAACCGGGACAGGGTGCTTTGAGCAGTTCTTC. It yields the protein CASKPTGTGCFEQFF.

The sample holds many counts of this clonotype. The V and J genes are TRBV6-6 and TRBJ1-1, with D unresolved. V shed 0 bases and J shed 1 base, with 6 bases lying between them. This CDR3 has 14 residues. Germline CDR1 MNHNY, CDR2 SVGAGI (reference sequence). This chain's CDR3 is CASSYSQSNTEAFF. CDR3 DNA sequence: TGTGCCAGCAGTTACTCGCAATCGAACACTGAAGCTTTCTTT.

A note on this clonotype: Possible read error: a much larger clone is one base away. The chain links TRBV7-2 to TRBJ2-1, with 7 nucleotides matching TRBD1. CDR3 length: 13 residues. Germline V gene sequence: CDR1 SGHTA, CDR2 FQGNSA. With 4 bases clipped from V and 8 bases from J, the junction kept 5 bases outside the gene matches. The CDR3 region is CASSSYRGYEQFF. CDR3 sequence (DNA): TGTGCCAGCAGCTCATACAGGGGCTATGAGCAGTTCTTC.

This clonotype was picked up a small number of times. The rearrangement uses TRBV7-2 and TRBJ2-2, with 7 nucleotides matching TRBD1. CDR1 is SGHTA, CDR2 FQGNSA, per germline. V lost 5 bases and J lost 4; bases outside the gene matches: 7. The CDR3 runs to 15 residues. This CDR3 reads CASSRDRASTGELFF. CDR3 bases: TGTGCCAGCAGCCGCGACAGGGCGAGCACCGGGGAGCTGTTTTTT.

In its sample, this clonotype was seen a few times. This rearrangement joins TRBV5-5 to TRBJ2-2, with a weak D call TRBD1 (5 bases). CDR3 length: 15 residues. Germline assignment: CDR1 SGHKS and CDR2 YYEKEE (reference sequence). Trimming removed 4 bases from V and 5 bases from J, with 15 bases in between. CDR3 coding DNA: TGTGCCAGCAGCCTCGGACACGCCGGGACCGGGGAGCTGTTTTTT. Its protein is CASSLGHAGTGELFF.

This clonotype was recorded at least ten times. V gene TRBV6-2 or TRBV6-3 combines with J gene TRBJ2-3; a weak D match, TRBD1 (7 bases). Germline CDR1 and CDR2: MNHEY and SVGEGT. The CDR3 spans 14 residues. V lost 6 bases to trimming and J lost 3 bases, with 13 bases between them. The CDR3 protein is CASRRAGGTDTQYF. CDR3 nucleotides: TGTGCCAGCAGACGGGCAGGGGGGACAGATACGCAGTATTTT.

This clonotype was seen only a few times. This sequence joins TRBV12-3 or TRBV12-4 and TRBJ1-1; the match to TRBD1 covers 7 bases. V lost 8 bases and J lost 3; bases outside the gene matches: 9. The CDR3 covers 14 residues. CDR3 nucleotides: TGTGCCAGCCGACAGGGTGGGTCCGACACTGAAGCTTTCTTT. Its translation: CASRQGGSDTEAFF.

The genes are TRBV20-1 and TRBJ1-1; 7 bases line up with TRBD1. Looked up from germline, CDR1 is DFQATT and CDR2 is SNEGSKA (reference sequence). The CDR3 contains 14 residues. V was pared by 3 bases and J by 5 bases, with 9 bases of the junction left unmatched. The chain's CDR3 is CSASQGVETTEAFF. The DNA of the CDR3 is TGCAGTGCTAGCCAGGGGGTGGAGACTACTGAAGCTTTCTTT.

In its sample, this clonotype was seen many times. The V call is TRBV4-1, the J call TRBJ2-3; 12 nucleotides line up with TRBD2. In germline, CDR1 is MGHRA, CDR2 YSYEKL. V was clipped by 3 bases and J by 10 bases; unmatched bases: 14. CDR3 length: 17 residues. This CDR3 is CASSQASGGAGTAAQYF. The DNA of the CDR3 is TGCGCCAGCAGCCAGGCTAGCGGGGGGGCCGGTACGGCGGCGCAGTATTTT.

The rearrangement joins TRBV10-3 to TRBJ2-5; TRBD1 aligns across 7 bases. The CDR3 consists of 13 residues. The junction had 8 bases not matched to a gene; V was cut back by 10 bases and J by 3 bases. Germline assignment: CDR1 ENHRY and CDR2 SYGVKD. The CDR3 DNA reads TGTGCCACCCGGTCCGGGACAGAAGAGACCCAGTACTTC. It translates to CATRSGTEETQYF.

The CDR3, as DNA: TGTGCCAGCAGCTTAGGGAGGGAGTCACCCCTCCACTTT. Translating it yields CASSLGRESPLHF. The rearrangement uses TRBV11-2 and TRBJ1-6, with D unclear. V lost 1 base and J lost 10, with 8 bases in between. CDR1 is SGHAT and CDR2 is FQNNGV in the germline V gene. This CDR3 comprises 13 residues.

This clonotype was counted only a few times. The rearrangement joins TRBV29-1 to TRBJ1-1; no clear D gene. CDR3 length: 12 amino acids. CDR1 is SQVTM and CDR2 is ANQGSEA in the germline V gene. Trimming pared 4 bases from V and 6 bases from J, leaving 12 bases between. The CDR3 nucleotides read TGCAGCGTTGCTGCCTCGCTCGCTGAAGCTTTCTTT. Translation gives CSVAASLAEAFF.

There are a few counts of this clonotype. The V call is TRBV7-9, the J call TRBJ1-1; D is uncertain. This CDR3 has 14 amino acids. Trimming took off 2 bases at V and 1 base at J, with 8 bases between the two ends. Germline assignment: CDR1 SEHNR and CDR2 FQNEAQ (reference sequence). The CDR3 reads CASSLTQENTEAFF. CDR3 coding DNA: TGTGCCAGCAGCTTAACACAAGAGAACACTGAAGCTTTCTTT.

As for this clonotype: Relative to the germline gene, one junction end is altered; a read error may explain this. The chain is built from TRBV7-7 and TRBJ2-1; D may be TRBD2 (6 bases). The CDR3 consists of 15 residues. The germline CDR1 and CDR2 sequences are SSHAT and FNYEAQ (reference sequence). CDR3 in DNA: TGTGCTAGCAGCCTCGGAGCGGGCTTTTCTAATGAGCAGTTCTTC. Encoded protein: CASSLGAGFSNEQFF.

This clonotype was found a few times. A read error may produce the germline difference seen at one junction end. The V call is TRBV7-6, the J call TRBJ2-5; a weak D match, TRBD2 (7 bases). The CDR3 is 14 amino acids. The germline gives CDR1 SGHVS, CDR2 FNYEAQ. CDR3: CACSIGGEAETQYF. CDR3 DNA sequence: TGTGCCTGCAGCATAGGGGGGGAAGCAGAGACCCAGTACTTC. Using reference TRBV7-6 and TRBJ2-5 for the parts outside the CDR3, the full variable domain is GAGVSQSPRYKVTKRGQDVALRCDPISGHVSLYWYRQALGQGPEFLTYFNYEAQQDKSGLPNDRFSAERPEGSISTLTIQRTEQRDSAMYRCACSIGGEAETQYFGPGTRLLVL.

This clonotype has at least ten counts. The chain links TRBV7-9 to TRBJ2-5; no definite D call. The V end was cut by 0 bases, the J end by 1 base, with 9 bases between. The germline CDR1 and CDR2 sequences are SEHNR and FQNEAQ (reference sequence). The CDR3 runs to 15 residues. The CDR3: CASSLAHGRQETQYF. The DNA of the CDR3 is TGTGCCAGCAGCTTAGCTCACGGTCGCCAAGAGACCCAGTACTTC.

V and J are TRBV12-3 or TRBV12-4 and TRBJ1-1; TRBD1 agrees at 9 bases. CDR3 length equals 15 residues. V was clipped by 4 bases and J by 1 base; unmatched bases: 4. The CDR3 DNA reads as TGTGCCAGCAGTTCCTCGGGACAGGGGAACACTGAAGCTTTCTTT. Translated: CASSSSGQGNTEAFF.

The chain links TRBV5-1 to TRBJ1-4; 7 bases are a match to TRBD1. The germline V gene encodes CDR1 SGHRS and CDR2 YFSETQ. Germline trimming cut 4 bases from V and 4 bases from J; bases unmatched to any gene: 7. This CDR3 spans 15 amino acids. CDR3 bases: TGCGCCAGCAGCCCTCAGCCAGGGGGTAATGAAAAACTGTTTTTT. Residues: CASSPQPGGNEKLFF.

This sequence joins TRBV4-3 and TRBJ2-1; D is undetermined. This CDR3 is built from 15 residues. Germline lookup yields CDR1 LGHNA and CDR2 YSLEER. V was shortened by 0 bases and J by 10 bases, with 16 bases between the two germline ends. Here the CDR3 reads CASSQEVGSVDEQFF. The CDR3 coding sequence is TGCGCCAGCAGCCAAGAAGTTGGCAGCGTCGACGAGCAGTTCTTC.

This clonotype was seen at least ten times. The rearrangement links TRBV6-5 to TRBJ2-1, with 7 bases lining up with TRBD2. This CDR3 is built from 15 residues. V was pared by 5 bases and J by 6 bases, with 10 bases of the junction left unmatched. Germline V CDR1 and CDR2: MNHEY, SVGAGI. CDR3 residues: CASSPRGSLRNEQFF. CDR3 nucleotides: TGTGCCAGCAGTCCGCGGGGGAGCCTACGCAATGAGCAGTTCTTC.

There are a few counts of this clonotype. J is TRBJ2-3 and V is TRBV30; D ambiguous. The length of the CDR3 is 11 residues. The germline V gene encodes CDR1 GTSNPN and CDR2 SVGIG (reference sequence). V lost 7 bases to trimming and J lost 6 bases, with 11 bases between them. The CDR3 protein is CASKQGDTQYF. Here the CDR3 DNA reads TGTGCCTCTAAACAAGGGGATACGCAGTATTTT.

The CDR3 loop reads CASSPMDEQFF. Here the CDR3 DNA reads TGTGCCAGCAGCCCAATGGATGAGCAGTTCTTC. The chain carries TRBV12-3 or TRBV12-4 and TRBJ2-1; D not certain. Trimming removed 6 bases from V and 8 bases from J, with 8 bases in between. The CDR3 runs 11 residues.

At least ten counts were recorded for this clonotype. The rearrangement links TRBV4-3 to TRBJ1-6; 7 bases match TRBD1. Germline V gene data show CDR1 as LGHNA and CDR2 as YSLEER. J was trimmed by 9 bases and V by 2 bases; bases with no gene match: 19. This CDR3 is built from 19 residues. The CDR3 region has the DNA TGCGCCAGCAGCCAACTGGAGACAGGGCGTGGCCCAGGGGTTTCACCCCTCCACTTT. Translation gives CASSQLETGRGPGVSPLHF.

CDR3 amino acids: CASSLGTRGRETQYF. CDR3 DNA sequence: TGTGCCAGCAGTTTGGGTACTAGGGGCCGGGAGACCCAGTACTTC. This chain joins TRBV28 and TRBJ2-5, with D perhaps being TRBD1 or TRBD2 (5 bases each). The CDR3 totals 15 residues. Germline V gives CDR1 MDHEN, CDR2 SYDVKM. Trimming cost V 3 bases and J 5 bases, with 16 bases left between them.

Points on this clonotype: The junction differs from germline at one of its ends, possibly a read error. The rearrangement uses TRBV7-2 and TRBJ1-2; D not certain. Per the germline V gene, CDR1 is SGHTA and CDR2 is FQGNSA. The CDR3 is made up of 15 amino acids. Here the CDR3 reads CASSLGSQFPYGYTF. The DNA for the CDR3 is TGTGCCAGCAGTTTAGGGAGTCAGTTCCCCTATGGCTACACCTTC.

This clonotype has just a few counts. The rearrangement links TRBV7-9 to TRBJ1-4; D not resolved. The CDR3 spans 14 residues. Trimming pared 2 bases from V and 8 bases from J, leaving 12 bases between. Germline loops: CDR1 SEHNR, CDR2 FQNEAQ (reference sequence). The CDR3 DNA is TGTGCCAGCAGCTTACCTGGGTCAGTCGAAAAACTGTTTTTT. Amino acid sequence: CASSLPGSVEKLFF.

This clonotype occurred many times. The chain links TRBV24-1 to TRBJ2-3, with D perhaps TRBD1 or TRBD2 (5 bases each). Germline CDR1 is KGHDR and CDR2 is SFDVKD. CDR3 length: 14 residues. The V gene lost 10 bases and the J gene lost 2 bases, with 15 bases spanning the gap. This CDR3 reads CATAGTATTDTQYF. CDR3 DNA: TGTGCCACAGCCGGGACGGCGACCACAGATACGCAGTATTTT.

The genes are TRBV5-1 and TRBJ2-5; 8 positions match TRBD1. Germline CDR1 is SGHRS and CDR2 is YFSETQ. Trimming at V came to 3 bases and at J to 2 bases, leaving 6 bases not matched to a gene. CDR3 length: 15 amino acids. The CDR3 region is CASSSSGQGQETQYF. The CDR3 DNA follows: TGCGCCAGCAGCTCGTCCGGACAGGGACAAGAGACCCAGTACTTC.

The CDR3 region has the DNA TGTGCCAGCAGCCAAGGGGACAGCGGTACCTTC. The encoded protein is CASSQGDSGTF. The chain links TRBV3-1 to TRBJ1-2, with TRBD1 identical over 7 bases. The CDR3 has 11 residues. Germline loops: CDR1 LGHDT, CDR2 YNNKEL (reference sequence). The V gene end was trimmed by 1 base and the J gene end by 14 bases; junction bases not matched to a gene: 4.